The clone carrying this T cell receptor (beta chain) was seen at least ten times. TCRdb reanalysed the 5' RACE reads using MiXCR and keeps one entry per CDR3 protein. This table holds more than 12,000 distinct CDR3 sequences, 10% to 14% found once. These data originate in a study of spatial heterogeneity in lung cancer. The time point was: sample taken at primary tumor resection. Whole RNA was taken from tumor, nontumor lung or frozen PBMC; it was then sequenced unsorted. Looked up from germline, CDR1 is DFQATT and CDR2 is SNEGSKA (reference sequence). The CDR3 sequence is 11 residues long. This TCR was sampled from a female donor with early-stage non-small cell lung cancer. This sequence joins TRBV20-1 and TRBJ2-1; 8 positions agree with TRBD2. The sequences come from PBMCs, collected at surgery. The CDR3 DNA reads TGCAGCCCGGGGGGGGGCGATGAGCAGTTCTTC. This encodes CSPGGGDEQFF.